The clone carrying this T cell receptor (beta chain) appeared a few times. With a J-beta primer mix and a sample-barcoded 5' primer, a second PCR ran about 7 to 12 cycles. Each cDNA molecule, via a template-switch adaptor with 12 random nucleotides, was tagged. TCRdb independently ran MiXCR on the 5' RACE reads; one entry per CDR3 protein. The sample lists around 850,000 distinct CDR3 sequences, roughly 40% occurring once. This sample is drawn from a study of blood T cells in healthy people across ages. The study drew donors from healthy Caucasian individuals in Russia aged roughly 6 to 100. The sequence came from a man aged 18 to 30 in good health. The specimen was blood.

CDR3 in amino acids: CASSLRTGDLYEQYF. For the CDR3, the DNA is TGTGCCAGCAGCTTAAGGACAGGCGACCTCTACGAGCAGTACTTC. This rearrangement joins TRBV7-9 to TRBJ2-7; 7 nucleotides agree with TRBD1. The V gene's germline CDR1 is SEHNR and CDR2 FQNEAQ (reference sequence). The CDR3 totals 15 residues. The J segment lost 3 bases and the V segment lost 2 bases, leaving 7 bases of the junction unmatched. The whole variable domain, filled in from reference TRBV7-9 and TRBJ2-7, reads DTGVSQNPRHKITKRGQNVTFRCDPISEHNRLYWYRQTLGQGPEFLTYFQNEAQLEKSRLLSDRFSAERPKGSFSTLEIQRTEQGDSAMYLCASSLRTGDLYEQYFGPGTRLTVT.